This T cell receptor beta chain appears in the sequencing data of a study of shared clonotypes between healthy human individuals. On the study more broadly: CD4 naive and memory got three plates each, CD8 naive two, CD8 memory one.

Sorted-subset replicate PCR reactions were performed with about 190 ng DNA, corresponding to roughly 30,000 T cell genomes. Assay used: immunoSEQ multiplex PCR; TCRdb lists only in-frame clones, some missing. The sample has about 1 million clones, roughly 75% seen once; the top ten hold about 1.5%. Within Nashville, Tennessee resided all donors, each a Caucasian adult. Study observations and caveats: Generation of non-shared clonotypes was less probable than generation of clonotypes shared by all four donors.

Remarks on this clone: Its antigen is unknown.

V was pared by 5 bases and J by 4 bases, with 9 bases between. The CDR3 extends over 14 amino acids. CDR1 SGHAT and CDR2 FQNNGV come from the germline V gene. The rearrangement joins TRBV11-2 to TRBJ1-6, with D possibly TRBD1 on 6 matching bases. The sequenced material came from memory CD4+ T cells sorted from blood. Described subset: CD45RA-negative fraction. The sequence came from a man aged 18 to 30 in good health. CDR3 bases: TGTGCCAGCAGCCTCACAGGGTATAATTCACCCCTCCACTTT. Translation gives CASSLTGYNSPLHF.